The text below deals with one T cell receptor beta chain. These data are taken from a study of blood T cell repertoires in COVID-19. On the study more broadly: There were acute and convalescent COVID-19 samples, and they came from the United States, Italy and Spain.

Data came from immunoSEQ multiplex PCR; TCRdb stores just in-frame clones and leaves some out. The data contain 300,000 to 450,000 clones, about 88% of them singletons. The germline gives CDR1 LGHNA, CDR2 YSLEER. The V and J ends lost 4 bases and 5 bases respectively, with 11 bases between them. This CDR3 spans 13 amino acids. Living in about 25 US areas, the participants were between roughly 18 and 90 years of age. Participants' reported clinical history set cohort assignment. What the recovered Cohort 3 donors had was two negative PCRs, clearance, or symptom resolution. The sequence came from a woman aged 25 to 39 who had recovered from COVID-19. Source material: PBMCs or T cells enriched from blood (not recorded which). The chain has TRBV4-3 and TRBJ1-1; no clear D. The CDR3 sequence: CASSPSRATEAFF. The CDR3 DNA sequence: TGCGCCAGCAGCCCTTCGAGGGCAACTGAAGCTTTCTTT.